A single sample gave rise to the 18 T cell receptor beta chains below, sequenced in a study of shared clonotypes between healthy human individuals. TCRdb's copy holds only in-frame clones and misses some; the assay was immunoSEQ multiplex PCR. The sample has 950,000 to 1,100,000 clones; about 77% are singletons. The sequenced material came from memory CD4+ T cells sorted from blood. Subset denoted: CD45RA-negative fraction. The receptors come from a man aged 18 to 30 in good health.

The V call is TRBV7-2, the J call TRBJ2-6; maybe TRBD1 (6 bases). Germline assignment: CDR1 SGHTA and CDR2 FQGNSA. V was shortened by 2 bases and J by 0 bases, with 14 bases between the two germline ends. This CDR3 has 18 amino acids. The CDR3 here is CASSLTGSLLSGANVLTF. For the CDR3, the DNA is TGTGCCAGCAGCTTAACAGGGAGCCTCCTCTCTGGGGCCAACGTCCTGACTTTC.

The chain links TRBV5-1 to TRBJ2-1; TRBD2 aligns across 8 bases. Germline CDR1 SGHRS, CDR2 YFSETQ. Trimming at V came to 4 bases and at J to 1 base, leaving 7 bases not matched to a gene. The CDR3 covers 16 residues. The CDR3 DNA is TGCGCCAGCAGCCGACTAGCGTATACGTCCTACAATGAGCAGTTCTTC. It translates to CASSRLAYTSYNEQFF.

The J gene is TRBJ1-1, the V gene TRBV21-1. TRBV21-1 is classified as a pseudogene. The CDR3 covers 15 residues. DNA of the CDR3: TGTGCCAGCAGCAAAGCGGCCCCAGGGAGCACTGAAGCTTTCTTT. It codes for CASSKAAPGSTEAFF.

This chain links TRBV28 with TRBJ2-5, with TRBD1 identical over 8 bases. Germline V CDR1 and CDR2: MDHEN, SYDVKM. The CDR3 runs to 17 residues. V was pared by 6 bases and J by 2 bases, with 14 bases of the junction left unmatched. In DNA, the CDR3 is TGTGCCAGCAGCCTCACTCGGACAGGGACCATACAAGAGACCCAGTACTTC. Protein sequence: CASSLTRTGTIQETQYF.

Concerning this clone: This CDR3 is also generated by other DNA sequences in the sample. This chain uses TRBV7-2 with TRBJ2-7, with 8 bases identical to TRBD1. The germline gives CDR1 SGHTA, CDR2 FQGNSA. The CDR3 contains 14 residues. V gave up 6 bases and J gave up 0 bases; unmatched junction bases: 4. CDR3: CASSRDRSSYEQYF. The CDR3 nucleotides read TGTGCCAGCAGTAGGGACAGGAGCTCCTACGAGCAGTACTTC. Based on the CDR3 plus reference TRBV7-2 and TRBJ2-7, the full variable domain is GAGVSQSPSNKVTEKGKDVELRCDPISGHTALYWYRQSLGQGLEFLIYFQGNSAPDKSGLPSDRFSAERTGGSVSTLTIQRTQQEDSAVYLCASSRDRSSYEQYFGPGTRLTVT.

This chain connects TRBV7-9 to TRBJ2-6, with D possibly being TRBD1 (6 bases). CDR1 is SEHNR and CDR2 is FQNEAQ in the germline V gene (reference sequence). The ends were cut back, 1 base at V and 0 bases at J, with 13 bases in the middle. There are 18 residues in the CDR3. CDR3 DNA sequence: TGTGCCAGCAGCTTAGGAGTAGGACAGAACTCTGGGGCCAACGTCCTGACTTTC. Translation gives CASSLGVGQNSGANVLTF.

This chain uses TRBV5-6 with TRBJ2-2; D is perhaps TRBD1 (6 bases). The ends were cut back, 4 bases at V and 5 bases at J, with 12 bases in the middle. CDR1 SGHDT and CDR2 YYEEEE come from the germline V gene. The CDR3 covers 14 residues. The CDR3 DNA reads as TGTGCCAGCAGCCGTACAGGGCGTACCGGGGAGCTGTTTTTT. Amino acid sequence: CASSRTGRTGELFF.

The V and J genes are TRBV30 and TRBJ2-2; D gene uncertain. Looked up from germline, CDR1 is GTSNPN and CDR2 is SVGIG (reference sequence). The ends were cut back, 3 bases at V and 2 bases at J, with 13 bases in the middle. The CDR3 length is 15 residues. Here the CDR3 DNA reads TGTGCCTGGAGCTTCCGAGGAGTTAACACCGGGGAGCTGTTTTTT. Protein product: CAWSFRGVNTGELFF.

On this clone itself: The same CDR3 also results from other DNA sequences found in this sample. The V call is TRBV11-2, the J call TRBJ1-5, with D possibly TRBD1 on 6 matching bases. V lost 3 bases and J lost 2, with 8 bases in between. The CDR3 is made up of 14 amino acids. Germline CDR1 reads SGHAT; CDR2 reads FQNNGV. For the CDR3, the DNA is TGTGCCAGCAGCTTGGCAGGGGGCAATCAGCCCCAGCATTTT. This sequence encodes CASSLAGGNQPQHF.

As DNA, the CDR3 is TGTGCCAGCAGCGGAGGGTGGGGTAGCTCACCCAGGGAGACCCAGTACTTC. It is translated as CASSGGWGSSPRETQYF. The chain has TRBV9 and TRBJ2-5; D might be TRBD2 (5 bases). The CDR3 covers 17 residues. Trimming removed 3 bases from V and 5 bases from J, with 23 bases in between. Germline V CDR1 and CDR2: SGDLS, YYNGEE.

CDR3 sequence reads: CASSLAHGGISGGYTF. The CDR3 nucleotides read TGTGCCAGCAGCTTAGCCCACGGAGGGATCTCCGGTGGCTACACCTTC. The chain combines TRBV7-2 with TRBJ1-2, with unresolved D. The CDR3 has 16 residues. Deletions cut 0 bases from V and 7 bases from J, with 18 bases between. The germline V gene has CDR1 SGHTA and CDR2 FQGNSA.

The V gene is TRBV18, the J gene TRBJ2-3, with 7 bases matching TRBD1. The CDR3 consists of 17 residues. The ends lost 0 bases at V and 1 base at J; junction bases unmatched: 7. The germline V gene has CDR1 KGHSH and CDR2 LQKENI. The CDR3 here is CASSPPIVGQGTDTQYF. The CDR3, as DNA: TGTGCCAGCTCACCACCGATTGTCGGACAGGGCACAGATACGCAGTATTTT.

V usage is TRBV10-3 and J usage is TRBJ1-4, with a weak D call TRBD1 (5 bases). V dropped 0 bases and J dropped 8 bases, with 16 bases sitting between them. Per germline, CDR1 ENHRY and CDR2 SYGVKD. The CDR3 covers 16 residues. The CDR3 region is CAISESAVRTSEKLFF. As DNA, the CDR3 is TGTGCCATCAGTGAGTCGGCGGTCCGGACATCAGAAAAACTGTTTTTT.

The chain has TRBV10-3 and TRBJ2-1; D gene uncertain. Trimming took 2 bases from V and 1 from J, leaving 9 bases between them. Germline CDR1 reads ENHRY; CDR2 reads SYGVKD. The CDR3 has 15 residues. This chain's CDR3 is CAISETVGSYNEQFF. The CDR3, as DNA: TGTGCCATCAGTGAGACGGTGGGTTCCTACAATGAGCAGTTCTTC.

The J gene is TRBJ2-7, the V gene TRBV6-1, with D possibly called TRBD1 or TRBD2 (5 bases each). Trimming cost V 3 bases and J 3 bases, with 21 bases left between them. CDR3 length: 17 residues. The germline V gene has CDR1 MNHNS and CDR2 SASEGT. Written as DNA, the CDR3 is TGTGCCAGCAGTGACCGAGGGTCAGGACGGGGCGTCTACGAGCAGTACTTC. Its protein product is CASSDRGSGRGVYEQYF.

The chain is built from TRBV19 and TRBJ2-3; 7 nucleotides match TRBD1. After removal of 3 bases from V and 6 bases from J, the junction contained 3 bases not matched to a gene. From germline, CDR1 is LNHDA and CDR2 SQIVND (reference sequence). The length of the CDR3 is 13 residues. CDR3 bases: TGTGCCAGTAGTATGACAGGGTCCGATACGCAGTATTTT. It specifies CASSMTGSDTQYF.

This CDR3 is CASRRGPGNEQYF. The CDR3 region has the DNA TGCGCCAGCAGGCGAGGACCGGGGAACGAGCAGTACTTC. The chain has TRBV10-2 and TRBJ2-7; weak D call: TRBD2 (5 bases). The CDR3 covers 13 residues. Germline V lookup: CDR1 WSHSY, CDR2 SAAADI. The V end was cut by 6 bases, the J end by 5 bases, with 14 bases between.

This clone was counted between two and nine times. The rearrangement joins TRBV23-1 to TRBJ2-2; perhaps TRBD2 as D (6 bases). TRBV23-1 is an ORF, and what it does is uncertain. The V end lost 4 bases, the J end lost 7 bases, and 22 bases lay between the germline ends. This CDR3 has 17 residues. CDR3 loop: CASSPSGVSLNFGELFF. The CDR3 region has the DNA TGCGCCAGCAGTCCTTCGGGGGTGTCGTTGAACTTCGGGGAGCTGTTTTTT.